Each of the 12 T cell receptor beta chains below was sequenced from the same sample in a study of OX40 agonist ivuxolimab in advanced cancers. Libraries were prepared by immunoSEQ multiplex PCR; TCRdb keeps only in-frame clonotypes and omits some of them. The top ten clones hold around 3.5% of a sample with 61,000 or so clones, around 83% of them seen once. The sample was CD4+ or CD8+ T cells sorted from blood, taken in a trial of the OX40 agonist ivuxolimab. The receptors originated from an adult with an advanced solid tumor such as melanoma, head and neck, liver or kidney cancer.

The table lists this clone with a count of one. This rearrangement joins TRBV27 to TRBJ2-7; TRBD1 agrees at 9 bases. Per the germline V gene, CDR1 is MNHEY and CDR2 is SMNVEV (reference sequence). The CDR3 has 14 amino acids. V was pared by 5 bases and J by 7 bases, with 9 bases of the junction left unmatched. This CDR3 is CASSKDRGRWEQYF. CDR3 sequence (DNA): TGTGCCAGCAGTAAGGACAGGGGAAGGTGGGAGCAGTACTTC.

This sequence joins TRBV6-5 and TRBJ2-7; 7 bases are a match to TRBD2. The CDR3 runs to 15 residues. J was trimmed by 3 bases and V by 0 bases; bases with no gene match: 5. CDR1 and CDR2 from the germline V gene are MNHEY and SVGAGI. The CDR3 spells CASSYSMGGSYEQYF. In nucleotides, the CDR3 is TGTGCCAGCAGTTACTCAATGGGGGGGAGCTACGAGCAGTACTTC.

The chain has TRBV19 and TRBJ1-2; 7 bases are shared with TRBD1. V dropped 3 bases and J dropped 2; count of bases not matched to a gene: 3. This CDR3 spans 14 amino acids. Germline V gives CDR1 LNHDA, CDR2 SQIVND (reference sequence). DNA of the CDR3: TGTGCCAGTAGTATCGACAGGGTGAACTATGGCTACACCTTC. Translation: CASSIDRVNYGYTF.

This sequence joins TRBV5-1 and TRBJ1-4, with D maybe TRBD1 (5 bases). Germline V CDR1 and CDR2: SGHRS, YFSETQ. The V end was cut by 2 bases, the J end by 5 bases, with 13 bases between. The CDR3 length is 15 residues. CDR3 residues: CASSFLSGVNEKLFF. CDR3 bases: TGCGCCAGCAGCTTCCTGTCGGGGGTAAATGAAAAACTGTTTTTT.

The V and J genes are TRBV7-2 and TRBJ2-2, with D possibly matching TRBD2 (5 bases). The CDR3 loop spans 14 amino acids. The V gene's germline CDR1 is SGHTA and CDR2 FQGNSA. Between the trimmed V and J ends, which lost 6 bases and 3 bases, there was a span of 11 bases. The CDR3 coding sequence is TGTGCCAGCAGAACCAGCGGCCACACCGGGGAGCTGTTTTTT. It encodes CASRTSGHTGELFF.

The chain has TRBV28 and TRBJ1-5; D ambiguous. Trimming stripped 5 bases from V and 7 bases from J, with 21 bases between. Per germline, CDR1 MDHEN and CDR2 SYDVKM. This CDR3 comprises 16 residues. CDR3 sequence reads: CASSRAPLGKGQPQHF. Here the CDR3 DNA reads TGTGCCAGCAGTCGCGCCCCTTTGGGGAAGGGCCAGCCCCAGCATTTT.

The rearrangement uses TRBV10-3 and TRBJ2-1; D unclear. Trimming took 0 bases from V and 9 from J, leaving 12 bases between them. This CDR3 spans 14 amino acids. CDR1 is ENHRY and CDR2 is SYGVKD in the germline V gene. The CDR3 bases are TGTGCCATCAGTGAGTCTACAGCCCAAACTGAGCAGTTCTTC. Translation gives CAISESTAQTEQFF.

This sequence joins TRBV5-4 and TRBJ2-5; TRBD2 aligns across 10 bases. CDR1 is SGHNT and CDR2 is YYREEE in the germline V gene (reference sequence). The CDR3 contains 15 residues. With 2 bases clipped from V and 2 bases from J, the junction kept 3 bases outside the gene matches. The DNA of the CDR3 is TGTGCCAGCAGCTTTAGCGGGGGGCGACAAGAGACCCAGTACTTC. Translated: CASSFSGGRQETQYF.

CDR3 DNA: TGCAGCGGGGGCGTAAGCTCCTACGAGCAGTACTTC. Translation gives CSGGVSSYEQYF. The genes are TRBV29-1 and TRBJ2-7, with a weak D call TRBD1 (5 bases). Trimming left V 7 bases short and J 0 bases short, with 10 bases between. The germline gives CDR1 SQVTM, CDR2 ANQGSEA. The CDR3 runs 12 residues.

The chain couples TRBV30 to TRBJ2-1; the D is unclear. The CDR3 totals 13 residues. V lost 5 bases and J lost 5, with 13 bases in between. Germline loops: CDR1 GTSNPN, CDR2 SVGIG (reference sequence). CDR3 sequence (DNA): TGTGCCTGGGTGAGGCGGATGAACAATGAGCAGTTCTTC. Translation: CAWVRRMNNEQFF. Variable domain in full (rest from reference TRBV30 and TRBJ2-1): SQTIHQWPATLVQPVGSPLSLECTVEGTSNPNLYWYRQAAGRGLQLLFYSVGIGQISSEVPQNLSASRPQDRQFILSSKKLLLSDSGFYLCAWVRRMNNEQFFGPGTRLTVL.

V gene TRBV5-1 combines with J gene TRBJ2-5, with 13 bases fitting TRBD2. Trimming cost V 0 bases and J 4 bases; bases outside gene matches: 12. Germline V lookup: CDR1 SGHRS, CDR2 YFSETQ. The CDR3 consists of 19 residues. Written as DNA, the CDR3 is TGCGCCAGCAGCTTGGCCGTTACTAGCGGGGGGGTTGTCGGAGAGACCCAGTACTTC. Its protein is CASSLAVTSGGVVGETQYF.

This rearrangement joins TRBV30 to TRBJ1-2; 9 bases fit TRBD1. CDR1 GTSNPN and CDR2 SVGIG come from the germline V gene (reference sequence). CDR3 length: 14 amino acids. Trimming removed 2 bases from V and 6 bases from J; junction bases left unmatched: 7. CDR3 nucleotides: TGTGCCTGGAGTAAACAGGGGGCGCAGGATGGCTACACCTTC. Translation: CAWSKQGAQDGYTF.